These 18 T cell receptor beta chains were all obtained from the same sample, sequenced in a study of blood T cell repertoires in COVID-19. Sequenced by immunoSEQ multiplex PCR; TCRdb stores in-frame clones only, minus some. This table holds around 310,000 clones, around 89% found once. The sequencing input was peripheral blood. The receptors originated from a woman between 35 and 50 years old with COVID-19, enrolled during active disease.

The chain has TRBV5-4 and TRBJ2-1, with a tentative D call TRBD2 (5 bases). Per the germline V gene, CDR1 is SGHNT and CDR2 is YYREEE (reference sequence). There are 14 residues in the CDR3. Trimming removed 0 bases at V and 7 bases at J, with 11 bases between. The CDR3 bases are TGTGCCAGCAGCTTGGGGGCGGGTCGGAATGAGCAGTTCTTC. This gives the protein CASSLGAGRNEQFF.

The V and J genes are TRBV5-1 and TRBJ2-1; 9 nucleotides match TRBD2. The V segment lost 4 bases and the J segment 5 bases; nucleotides outside the gene matches: 1. The germline V gene has CDR1 SGHRS and CDR2 YFSETQ. The CDR3 covers 13 residues. CDR3 amino acids: CASSGLANNEQFF. In nucleotides, the CDR3 is TGCGCCAGCAGCGGACTAGCGAACAATGAGCAGTTCTTC. The whole variable domain, remainder taken from reference TRBV5-1 and TRBJ2-1, is KAGVTQTPRYLIKTRGQQVTLSCSPISGHRSVSWYQQTPGQGLQFLFEYFSETQRNKGNFPGRFSGRQFSNSRSEMNVSTLELGDSALYLCASSGLANNEQFFGPGTRLTVL.

The CDR3 sequence is CATSRAGRGRDGELFF. CDR3 bases: TGTGCCACCAGCAGAGCCGGCAGGGGGCGGGACGGGGAGCTGTTTTTT. The V and J genes are TRBV15 and TRBJ2-2; 8 nucleotides agree with TRBD1. J was trimmed by 7 bases and V by 1 base; bases with no gene match: 8. This CDR3 is 16 amino acids long. Germline V gene data show CDR1 as LNHNV and CDR2 as YYDKDF (reference sequence). Looking up the rest from reference TRBV15 and TRBJ2-2 gives the full variable domain: DAMVIQNPRYQVTQFGKPVTLSCSQTLNHNVMYWYQQKSSQAPKLLFHYYDKDFNNEADTPDNFQSRRPNTSFCFLDIRSPGLGDTAMYLCATSRAGRGRDGELFFGEGSRLTVL.

V usage is TRBV7-2 and J usage is TRBJ1-4; D is possibly TRBD1 (6 bases). This CDR3 comprises 15 residues. CDR1 SGHTA and CDR2 FQGNSA come from the germline V gene. V lost 2 bases and J lost 5, with 12 bases in between. The CDR3 nucleotides read TGTGCCAGCAGCTTAATCGGGGGGCCGAATGAAAAACTGTTTTTT. Translated, it gives CASSLIGGPNEKLFF.

This clone was observed a handful of times. This chain connects TRBV7-9 to TRBJ1-3, with 7 positions matching TRBD1. J lost 0 bases, V lost 5 bases, and 10 bases had no gene match. CDR3 length equals 17 residues. Germline CDR1 reads SEHNR; CDR2 reads FQNEAQ (reference sequence). Here the CDR3 reads CASSPSGQPYSGNTIYF. The CDR3 region has the DNA TGTGCCAGCAGCCCTTCGGGACAGCCGTACTCTGGAAACACCATATATTTT.

This sequence joins TRBV18 and TRBJ1-6, with TRBD1 identical over 9 bases. This CDR3 is 15 amino acids long. Looked up from germline, CDR1 is KGHSH and CDR2 is LQKENI. The ends lost 5 bases at V and 10 bases at J; junction bases unmatched: 9. The chain's CDR3 is CASSGPGQGRSPLHF. The CDR3 DNA reads as TGTGCCAGCTCAGGCCCGGGACAGGGTCGATCACCCCTCCACTTT.

This rearrangement joins TRBV5-1 to TRBJ2-3, with D tentatively TRBD1 (5 bases). This CDR3 region has 15 residues. CDR1 and CDR2 from the germline V gene are SGHRS and YFSETQ. With 4 bases removed from V and 3 bases from J, the gap between germline ends came to 15 bases. The CDR3 protein is CASSIGAYGTDTQYF. DNA of the CDR3: TGCGCCAGCAGCATTGGGGCTTACGGGACAGATACGCAGTATTTT. The variable domain in full, completed from reference TRBV5-1 and TRBJ2-3, reads KAGVTQTPRYLIKTRGQQVTLSCSPISGHRSVSWYQQTPGQGLQFLFEYFSETQRNKGNFPGRFSGRQFSNSRSEMNVSTLELGDSALYLCASSIGAYGTDTQYFGPGTRLTVL.

The chain employs TRBV4-3 and TRBJ2-7, with TRBD2 matching over 13 bases. V gave up 0 bases and J gave up 2 bases; unmatched junction bases: 4. This CDR3 is built from 17 residues. Germline loops: CDR1 LGHNA, CDR2 YSLEER. For the CDR3, the DNA is TGCGCCAGCAGCCAAGATATCGGGACTAGCGGGACCTACGAGCAGTACTTC. Protein: CASSQDIGTSGTYEQYF.

The chain uses TRBV11-2 and TRBJ2-2; the match to TRBD1 covers 8 bases. Germline assignment: CDR1 SGHAT and CDR2 FQNNGV. CDR3 length equals 16 residues. V lost 1 base and J lost 4; bases outside the gene matches: 5. CDR3 in amino acids: CASSLALQGGTGELFF. CDR3 DNA sequence: TGTGCCAGCAGCTTAGCTCTACAGGGGGGCACCGGGGAGCTGTTTTTT.

V gene TRBV9 combines with J gene TRBJ1-1; D is undetermined. This CDR3 has 14 residues. The ends were cut back, 1 base at V and 0 bases at J, with 7 bases in the middle. Germline CDR1 and CDR2: SGDLS and YYNGEE. CDR3 region: CASSVTTLNTEAFF. Written as DNA, the CDR3 is TGTGCCAGCAGCGTAACCACTTTGAACACTGAAGCTTTCTTT.

The CDR3 sequence: CASSLTTGNSYEQYF. CDR3 nucleotides: TGTGCCAGCAGCCTCACGACAGGAAACTCCTACGAGCAGTACTTC. This chain uses TRBV3-1 (or the pseudogene TRBV3-2) with TRBJ2-7; D might be TRBD1 (6 bases). V shed 4 bases and J shed 0 bases, with 13 bases lying between them. The CDR3 runs 15 residues. Germline values: CDR1 LGHDT, CDR2 YNNKEL (reference sequence).

The V gene is TRBV18, the J gene TRBJ1-2; 9 nucleotides align to TRBD1. CDR1 KGHSH and CDR2 LQKENI come from the germline V gene. V was clipped by 6 bases and J by 5 bases; unmatched bases: 16. The CDR3 covers 17 residues. The CDR3 DNA follows: TGTGCCAGCTCGGAGGGACAGGGCTCGTGGGGAGGTTATGGCTACACCTTC. This gives the protein CASSEGQGSWGGYGYTF.

The rearrangement uses TRBV11-1 and TRBJ1-1, with no clear D. V was trimmed by 1 base and J by 5 bases, leaving 8 bases between them. CDR3 length equals 13 residues. The germline V gene has CDR1 SGHAT and CDR2 FQDESV (reference sequence). The CDR3 DNA sequence: TGTGCCAGCAGCTTAGGGAGGCTTACTGAAGCTTTCTTT. Translated: CASSLGRLTEAFF.

The chain is built from TRBV5-1 and TRBJ2-2, with TRBD1 identical over 7 bases. Germline V CDR1 and CDR2: SGHRS, YFSETQ. V shed 4 bases, J shed 4 bases, and the junction held 7 bases outside the gene matches. The CDR3 totals 15 residues. The CDR3 sequence is CASSAGQDGTGELFF. The CDR3 region has the DNA TGCGCCAGCAGCGCCGGACAGGACGGCACCGGGGAGCTGTTTTTT.

This chain connects TRBV18 to TRBJ1-1, with TRBD1 matching 7 bases. Germline V lookup: CDR1 KGHSH, CDR2 LQKENI. The CDR3 extends over 15 amino acids. V shed 0 bases and J 4 bases; nucleotides not matched to a gene: 5. The CDR3 DNA is TGTGCCAGCTCACCACCGACAGGGACTGTCACTGAAGCTTTCTTT. Translation gives CASSPPTGTVTEAFF.

This rearrangement joins TRBV15 to TRBJ2-7; 10 bases fit TRBD1. Germline V gene data show CDR1 as LNHNV and CDR2 as YYDKDF (reference sequence). CDR3 length equals 14 residues. Trimming at V came to 5 bases and at J to 7 bases, leaving 8 bases not matched to a gene. The CDR3 is CATSGGQGIREQYF. In DNA form, the CDR3 reads TGTGCCACCAGCGGGGGACAGGGGATTCGGGAGCAGTACTTC.

This chain connects TRBV15 to TRBJ1-2; 10 bases line up with TRBD1. V trimming: 8 bases; J trimming: 3 bases; junction bases outside the gene matches: 15. The germline CDR1 and CDR2 sequences are LNHNV and YYDKDF (reference sequence). The CDR3 consists of 17 residues. The CDR3 sequence is CATHSGTGALRDYGYTF. In DNA form, the CDR3 reads TGTGCCACCCATTCCGGGACAGGGGCCCTAAGGGACTATGGCTACACCTTC.

The chain has TRBV27 and TRBJ1-6; D is ambiguous. This CDR3 is built from 16 residues. From germline, CDR1 is MNHEY and CDR2 SMNVEV (reference sequence). Trimming shortened V by 0 bases and J by 5 bases, and 11 bases separated the two germline ends. The CDR3 DNA reads as TGTGCCAGCAGTTTATCATCGGGAGGGAATAATTCACCCCTCCACTTT. It translates to CASSLSSGGNNSPLHF.